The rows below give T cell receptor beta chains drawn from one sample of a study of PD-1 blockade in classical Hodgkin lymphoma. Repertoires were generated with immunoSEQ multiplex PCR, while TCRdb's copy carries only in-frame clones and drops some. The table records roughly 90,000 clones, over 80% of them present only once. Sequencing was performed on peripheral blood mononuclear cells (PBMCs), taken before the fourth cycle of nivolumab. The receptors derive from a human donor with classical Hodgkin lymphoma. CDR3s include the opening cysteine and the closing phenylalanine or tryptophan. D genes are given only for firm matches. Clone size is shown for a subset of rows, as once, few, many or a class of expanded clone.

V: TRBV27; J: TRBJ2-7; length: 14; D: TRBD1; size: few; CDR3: CASSLWGQTSGQYF; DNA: TGTGCCAGCAGTTTATGGGGACAGACCTCTGGGCAGTACTTC
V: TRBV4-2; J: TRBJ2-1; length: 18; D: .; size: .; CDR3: CASSQESLQTEYYNEQFF; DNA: TGTGCCAGCAGCCAAGAATCTTTACAGACCGAATATTACAATGAGCAGTTCTTC
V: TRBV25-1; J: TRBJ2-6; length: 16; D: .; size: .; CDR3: CASSEHRGPGANVLTF; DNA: TGTGCCAGCAGTGAGCACCGGGGACCGGGGGCCAACGTCCTGACTTTC
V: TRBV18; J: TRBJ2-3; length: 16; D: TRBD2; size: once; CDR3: CASSPKTSGNADTQYF; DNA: TGTGCCAGCTCACCTAAGACTAGCGGGAACGCAGATACGCAGTATTTT
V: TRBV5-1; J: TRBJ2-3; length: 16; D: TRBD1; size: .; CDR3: CASSPQWDRGTDTQYF; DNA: TGCGCCAGCAGCCCCCAATGGGACAGGGGCACAGATACGCAGTATTTT
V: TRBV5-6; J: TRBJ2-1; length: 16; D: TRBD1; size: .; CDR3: CASSFQGAASYNEQFF; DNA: TGTGCCAGCAGCTTCCAGGGGGCCGCCTCCTACAATGAGCAGTTCTTC
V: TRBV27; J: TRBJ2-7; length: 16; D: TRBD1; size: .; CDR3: CASSHSTGTGVYEQYF; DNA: TGTGCCAGCAGCCACTCTACCGGGACAGGGGTCTACGAGCAGTACTTC
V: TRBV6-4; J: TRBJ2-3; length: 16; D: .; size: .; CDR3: CASSVEMGRMADTQYF; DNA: TGTGCCAGCAGTGTTGAAATGGGGAGGATGGCAGATACGCAGTATTTT
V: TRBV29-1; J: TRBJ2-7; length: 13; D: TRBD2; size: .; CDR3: CSVVAGGMRKQYF; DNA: TGCAGCGTTGTAGCGGGAGGGATGAGGAAGCAGTACTTC
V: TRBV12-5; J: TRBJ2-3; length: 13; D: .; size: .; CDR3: CASGRGSTDTQYF; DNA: TGTGCTAGTGGTAGGGGAAGCACAGATACGCAGTATTTT
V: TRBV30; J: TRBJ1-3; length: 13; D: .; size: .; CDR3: CAWSAVSGNTIYF; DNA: TGTGCCTGGAGTGCCGTCTCTGGAAACACCATATATTTT
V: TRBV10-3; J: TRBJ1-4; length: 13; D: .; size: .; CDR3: CAISESGGEKLFF; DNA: TGTGCCATCAGTGAGTCGGGTGGGGAAAAACTGTTTTTT
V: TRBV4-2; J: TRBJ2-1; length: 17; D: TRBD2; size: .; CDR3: CASSQSQAGGPYNEQFF; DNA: TGTGCCAGCAGCCAGTCACAAGCGGGAGGGCCCTACAATGAGCAGTTCTTC
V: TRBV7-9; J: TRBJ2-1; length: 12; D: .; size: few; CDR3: CASSLSGNEQFF; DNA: TGTGCCAGCAGCTTATCGGGAAATGAGCAGTTCTTC
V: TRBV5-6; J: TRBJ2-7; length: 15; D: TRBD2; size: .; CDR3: CASSTGLGDTYEQYF; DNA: TGTGCCAGCAGCACAGGACTAGGAGACACCTACGAGCAGTACTTC
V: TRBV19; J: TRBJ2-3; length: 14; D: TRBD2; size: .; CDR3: CASSAGTSGGKQYF; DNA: TGTGCCAGTAGCGCCGGGACTAGCGGGGGGAAGCAGTATTTT
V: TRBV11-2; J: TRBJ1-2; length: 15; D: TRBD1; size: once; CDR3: CASSTSGTGVYGYTF; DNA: TGTGCCAGCAGCACATCCGGGACAGGAGTCTATGGCTACACCTTC
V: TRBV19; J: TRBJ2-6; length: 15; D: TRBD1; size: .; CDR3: CASSDRGGGANVLTF; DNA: TGTGCCAGTAGTGACAGGGGCGGCGGGGCCAACGTCCTGACTTTC
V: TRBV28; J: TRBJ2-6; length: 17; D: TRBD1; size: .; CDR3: CASSSGQGAAGANVLTF; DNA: TGTGCCAGCAGTTCCGGACAGGGCGCTGCTGGGGCCAACGTCCTGACTTTC
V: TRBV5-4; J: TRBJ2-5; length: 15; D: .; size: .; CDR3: CASHPPSVGAETQYF; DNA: TGTGCCAGCCATCCCCCATCCGTGGGGGCGGAGACCCAGTACTTC
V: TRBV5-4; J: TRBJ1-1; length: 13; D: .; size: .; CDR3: CASSLTANTEAFF; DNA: TGTGCCAGCAGCTTGACAGCGAACACTGAAGCTTTCTTT
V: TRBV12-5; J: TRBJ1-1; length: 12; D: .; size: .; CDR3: CASGGATTEAFF; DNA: TGTGCTAGTGGTGGGGCCACCACTGAAGCTTTCTTT
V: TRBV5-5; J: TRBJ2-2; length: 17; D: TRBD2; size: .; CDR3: CASSQEAGGLNTGELFF; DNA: TGTGCCAGCAGCCAGGAGGCGGGAGGTCTGAACACCGGGGAGCTGTTTTTT
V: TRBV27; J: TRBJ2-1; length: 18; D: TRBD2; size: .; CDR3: CASSSPHRTSGRWNEQFF; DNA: TGTGCCAGCAGTTCCCCCCACCGGACTAGCGGGAGATGGAATGAGCAGTTCTTC
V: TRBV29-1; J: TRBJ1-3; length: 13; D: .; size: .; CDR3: CSVEDHIRDTIYF; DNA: TGCAGCGTTGAAGATCATATCAGAGACACCATATATTTT
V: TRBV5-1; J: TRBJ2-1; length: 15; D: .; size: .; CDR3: CASTKPGQTWDEQFF; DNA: TGCGCCAGCACTAAACCGGGACAAACGTGGGATGAGCAGTTCTTC
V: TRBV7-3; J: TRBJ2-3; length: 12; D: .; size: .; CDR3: CASSRLADTQYF; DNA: TGTGCCAGCAGCCGACTTGCAGATACGCAGTATTTT
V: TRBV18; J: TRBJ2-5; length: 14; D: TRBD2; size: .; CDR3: CASSPGTSQETQYF; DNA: TGTGCCAGCTCACCTGGGACTAGCCAAGAGACCCAGTACTTC
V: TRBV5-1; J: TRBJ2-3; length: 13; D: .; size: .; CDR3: CASSSAGTDTQYF; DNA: TGCGCCAGCAGCTCCGCGGGCACAGATACGCAGTATTTT
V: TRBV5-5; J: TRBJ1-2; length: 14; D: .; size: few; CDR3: CASSLAEGPYGYTF; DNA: TGTGCCAGCAGCTTGGCAGAGGGTCCCTATGGCTACACCTTC
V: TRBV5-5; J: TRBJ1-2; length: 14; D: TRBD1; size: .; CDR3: CASRNRGAGYGYTF; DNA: TGTGCCAGCAGAAACAGGGGCGCCGGCTATGGCTACACCTTC
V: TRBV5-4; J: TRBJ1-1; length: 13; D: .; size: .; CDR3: CASSIKVNTEAFF; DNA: TGTGCCAGCAGCATTAAGGTGAACACTGAAGCTTTCTTT
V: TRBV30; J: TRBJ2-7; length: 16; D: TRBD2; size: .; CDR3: CAWSSPAGGSSYEQYF; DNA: TGTGCCTGGTCCTCCCCAGCGGGAGGGAGCTCCTACGAGCAGTACTTC
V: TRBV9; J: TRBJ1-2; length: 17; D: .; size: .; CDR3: CASTGSGRPSFNYGYTF; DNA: TGTGCCAGCACAGGGTCGGGCAGGCCGAGCTTTAACTATGGCTACACCTTC
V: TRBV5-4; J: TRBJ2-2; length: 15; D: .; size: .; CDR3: CASRLRGPNTGELFF; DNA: TGTGCCAGCAGGTTGAGGGGTCCCAACACCGGGGAGCTGTTTTTT
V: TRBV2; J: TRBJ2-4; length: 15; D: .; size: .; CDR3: CASSEALPTMNIQYF; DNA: TGTGCCAGCAGTGAAGCGCTTCCGACGATGAACATTCAGTACTTC
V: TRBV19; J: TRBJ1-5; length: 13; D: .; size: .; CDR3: CASSQYSNQPQHF; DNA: TGTGCCAGTAGCCAATATAGCAATCAGCCCCAGCATTTT
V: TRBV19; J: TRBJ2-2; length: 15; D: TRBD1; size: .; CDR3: CASSVGQGNTGELFF; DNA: TGTGCCAGTAGTGTAGGACAGGGTAACACCGGGGAGCTGTTTTTT
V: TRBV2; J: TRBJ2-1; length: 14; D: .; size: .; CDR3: CASSESTSRNEQFF; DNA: TGTGCCAGCAGTGAATCGACTAGTCGGAATGAGCAGTTCTTC
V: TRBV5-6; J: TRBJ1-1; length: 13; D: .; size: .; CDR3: CASSWERQTEAFF; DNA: TGTGCCAGCAGCTGGGAACGACAGACCGAAGCTTTCTTT
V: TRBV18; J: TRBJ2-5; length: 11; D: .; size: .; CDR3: CASSPKETQYF; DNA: TGTGCCAGCTCACCAAAAGAGACCCAGTACTTC
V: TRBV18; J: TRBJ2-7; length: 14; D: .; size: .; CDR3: CASSPLGSNYEQYF; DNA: TGTGCCAGCTCACCCTTAGGATCTAACTACGAGCAGTACTTC
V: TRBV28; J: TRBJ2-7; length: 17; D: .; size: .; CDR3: CASSSPVMPSPSYEQYF; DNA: TGTGCCAGCAGTTCCCCCGTTATGCCGAGCCCCTCCTACGAGCAGTACTTC
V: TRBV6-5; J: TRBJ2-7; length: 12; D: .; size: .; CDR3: CASSARNYEQYF; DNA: TGTGCCAGCAGCGCCAGGAACTACGAGCAGTACTTC
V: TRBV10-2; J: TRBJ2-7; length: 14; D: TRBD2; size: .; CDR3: CASSSSYIAGEQYF; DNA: TGCGCCAGCAGCTCCTCTTATATAGCGGGAGAGCAGTACTTC
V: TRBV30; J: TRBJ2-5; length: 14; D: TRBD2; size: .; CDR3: CAWSGLAGGSEQYF; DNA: TGTGCCTGGAGTGGATTAGCGGGAGGATCTGAGCAGTACTTC
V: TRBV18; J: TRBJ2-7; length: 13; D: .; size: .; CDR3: CASSPLDSYEQYF; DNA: TGTGCCAGCTCACCCCTGGACAGCTACGAGCAGTACTTC
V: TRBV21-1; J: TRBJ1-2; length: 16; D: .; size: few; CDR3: CASSKAGQGANYGYTF; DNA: TGTGCCAGCAGCAAAGCGGGACAGGGAGCTAACTATGGCTACACCTTC